These T cell receptor beta chains were read from a single sample in a study of T cell changes during pregnancy in multiple sclerosis. Some clones are missing from TCRdb's copy, which holds only in-frame ones; the method was immunoSEQ multiplex PCR. The data show roughly 63,000 clones, with less than 95% seen just once and 2% to 2.5% held by the top ten. Source: peripheral blood, taken in the second trimester of pregnancy. Every receptor here comes from a female donor in good health, enrolled as a control in a pregnancy study. The CDR3 runs from the conserved cysteine through the conserved F or W. The D gene is left open where the match is weak. Clone sizes are given selectively: once, few, many, or a class where the clone is expanded.

clone size	J gene	CDR3 length	D gene	V gene	CDR3 DNA	CDR3 protein
-	TRBJ2-1	15	-	TRBV9	TGTGCCAGCAGCGTAGCTCATCAGGGGAGCAATGAGCAGTTCTTC	CASSVAHQGSNEQFF
-	TRBJ2-1	14	-	TRBV29-1	TGCAGCGTTGAACCGCAGGACTCCTACAATGAGCAGTTCTTC	CSVEPQDSYNEQFF
-	TRBJ2-7	14	TRBD2	TRBV18	TGTGCCAGCTCAGTTGGGCGGGAGGGCTACGAGCAGTACTTC	CASSVGREGYEQYF
-	TRBJ2-2	15	TRBD2	TRBV5-1	TGCGCCAGCAGCTCACTAGCGGCGGGCACCGGGGAGCTGTTTTTT	CASSSLAAGTGELFF
-	TRBJ1-1	13	-	TRBV19	TGTGCCAGTAGTATAGACAGGGGAAGTGAAGCTTTCTTT	CASSIDRGSEAFF
few	TRBJ2-2	12	-	TRBV27	TGTGCCAGCAGTCTTGTGACAGGGGAGCTGTTTTTT	CASSLVTGELFF
few	TRBJ1-5	13	-	TRBV11-2	TGTGCCAGCAGCTTAGAACTAAATCAGCCCCAGCATTTT	CASSLELNQPQHF
-	TRBJ1-1	13	-	TRBV25-1	TGTGCCAGCAGTAAAGGACATAACACTGAAGCTTTCTTT	CASSKGHNTEAFF
-	TRBJ2-4	14	-	TRBV5-1	TGCGCCAGCAGCTTGGGGCCCCTAGGTAGCATTCAGTACTTC	CASSLGPLGSIQYF
-	TRBJ2-7	15	TRBD2	TRBV7-9	TGTGCCAGCAGCCCCCGGCTAGCGGCCTCCTACGAGCAGTACTTC	CASSPRLAASYEQYF
-	TRBJ2-7	15	-	TRBV6-6	TGTGCCAGCGGCCTCAGCCGGGGGGCCGGGTACGAGCAGTACTTC	CASGLSRGAGYEQYF
-	TRBJ1-5	16	TRBD1	TRBV7-8	TGTGCCAGCAGCTCTAGGGGGACAGGGGGGGATCAGCCCCAGCATTTT	CASSSRGTGGDQPQHF
few	TRBJ1-1	10	-	TRBV6-1	TGTGCCAGCAGTGAGGAGTACGCTTTCTTT	CASSEEYAFF
-	TRBJ1-2	14	TRBD1	TRBV6-5	TGTGCCAGCAGTCCAGGGGGTCCCGGCCATGGCTACACCTTC	CASSPGGPGHGYTF
-	TRBJ2-7	14	-	TRBV6-1	TGTGCCAGCAGTGAGGAAATAGGGGCCTACGAGCAGTACTTC	CASSEEIGAYEQYF
-	TRBJ2-1	19	TRBD2	TRBV4-1	TGCGCCAGCAGCCAAAGACTAGCGGGAGGGGGGCCCTCCTACAATGAGCAGTTCTTC	CASSQRLAGGGPSYNEQFF
-	TRBJ2-5	13	-	TRBV11-2	TGTGCCAGCAGCCCGGACTCCTCCACGACCCAGTACTTC	CASSPDSSTTQYF
-	TRBJ2-5	13	-	TRBV7-9	TGTGCCAGCAGCCCCGGGACAACAGAGACCCAGTACTTC	CASSPGTTETQYF
-	TRBJ1-6	14	TRBD1	TRBV19	TGTGCCAGTACCAATGACAGGGACAATTCACCCCTCCACTTT	CASTNDRDNSPLHF
-	TRBJ2-1	19	TRBD2	TRBV27	TGTGCCAGCACTAATCTAGCGGGAGGGCCGGAAAAGCCAGACAATGAGCAGTTCTTC	CASTNLAGGPEKPDNEQFF
-	TRBJ1-1	11	TRBD1	TRBV6-5	TGTGCCAGCAGAGGGGACAGGGAAGCTTTCTTT	CASRGDREAFF
-	TRBJ1-2	10	-	TRBV20-1	TGCAGTGCTGTAGCAGATGGCTACACCTTC	CSAVADGYTF
-	TRBJ2-4	16	-	TRBV6-7	TGTGCCAGCAGACAACAGGGACACTTAGCCAAAAACATTCAGTACTTC	CASRQQGHLAKNIQYF
-	TRBJ2-3	13	TRBD2	TRBV19	TGTGCCAGTAGGGGGGGGACCACAGATACGCAGTATTTT	CASRGGTTDTQYF
once	TRBJ2-5	15	TRBD2	TRBV2	TGTGCCAGCAGGGTACTAGCGGGAGGCCAAGAGACCCAGTACTTC	CASRVLAGGQETQYF
few	TRBJ2-7	19	TRBD1	TRBV7-8	TGTGCCAGCAGCTTAGCGTATACCGGGACAGGGATTCTCTCCTACGAGCAGTACTTC	CASSLAYTGTGILSYEQYF
once	TRBJ2-5	16	TRBD2	TRBV6-1	TGTGCCAGCAGTGAAACGGCTAGCGGGAGCTGGGAGACCCAGTACTTC	CASSETASGSWETQYF
-	TRBJ1-3	16	-	TRBV7-9	TGTGCCAGCAGCAGAAGAGGAAATCGCTCTGGAAACACCATATATTTT	CASSRRGNRSGNTIYF
-	TRBJ2-7	15	TRBD2	TRBV5-4	TGTGCCAGCAGCCTGAGGACTAGCGGGATTTACGAGCAGTACTTC	CASSLRTSGIYEQYF